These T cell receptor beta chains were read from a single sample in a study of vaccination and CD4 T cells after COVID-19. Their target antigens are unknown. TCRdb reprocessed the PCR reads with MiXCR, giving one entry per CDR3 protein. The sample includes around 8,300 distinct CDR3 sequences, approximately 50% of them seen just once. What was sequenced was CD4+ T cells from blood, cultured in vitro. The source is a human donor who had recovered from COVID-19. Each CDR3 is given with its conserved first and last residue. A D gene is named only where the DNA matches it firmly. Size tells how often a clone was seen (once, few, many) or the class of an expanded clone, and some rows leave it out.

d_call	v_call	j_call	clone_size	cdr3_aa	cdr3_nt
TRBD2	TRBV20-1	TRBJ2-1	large	CSALSGVNEQFF	TGCAGTGCCTTAAGCGGGGTTAATGAGCAGTTCTTC
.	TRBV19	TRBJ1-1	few	CASAQGNTEAFF	TGTGCCAGTGCACAGGGGAACACTGAAGCTTTCTTT
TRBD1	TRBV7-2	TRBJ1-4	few	CASASGTGGGKLFF	TGTGCCAGCGCCTCCGGGACAGGGGGAGGGAAACTGTTTTTT
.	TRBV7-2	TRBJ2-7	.	CASSHSGDRSIEQYF	TGTGCCAGCAGCCACTCCGGGGATAGAAGTATCGAGCAGTACTTC
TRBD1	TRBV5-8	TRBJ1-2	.	CASSLQGFGNGYTF	TGTGCCAGCAGCTTACAGGGGTTCGGGAATGGCTACACCTTC
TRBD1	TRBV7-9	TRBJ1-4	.	CASSLDNRGNEKLFF	TGTGCCAGCAGCTTAGATAACAGGGGAAATGAAAAACTGTTTTTT
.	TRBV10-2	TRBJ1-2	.	CASSEDWTGVFVGYTF	TGCGCCAGCAGTGAGGATTGGACCGGGGTCTTCGTTGGCTACACCTTC
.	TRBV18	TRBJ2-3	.	CASSETRFADTQYF	TGTGCCAGCTCAGAAACTAGATTCGCAGATACGCAGTATTTT
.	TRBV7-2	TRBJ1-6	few	CASSATRRSLHF	TGTGCCAGCAGCGCGACACGGCGCTCCCTCCACTTT
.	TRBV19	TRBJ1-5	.	CASSTQGLRGGSNQPQHF	TGTGCCAGTAGTACCCAGGGGCTCAGGGGCGGGAGCAATCAGCCCCAGCATTTT
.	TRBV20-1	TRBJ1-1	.	CSASNPGANTEAFF	TGCAGTGCTAGTAATCCAGGGGCGAACACTGAAGCTTTCTTT
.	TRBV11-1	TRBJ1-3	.	CASSSLAGRGNTIYF	TGTGCCAGCAGCTCATTGGCGGGACGTGGAAACACCATATATTTT
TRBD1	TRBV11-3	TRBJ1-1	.	CASSTQGDEAFF	TGTGCCAGCAGCACCCAGGGGGATGAAGCTTTCTTT
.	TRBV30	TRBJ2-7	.	CAWSVTSWTREQYF	TGTGCCTGGAGTGTAACGTCGTGGACACGCGAGCAGTACTTC
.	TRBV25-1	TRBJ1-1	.	CASSESEQAKLTEAFF	TGTGCCAGCAGTGAATCCGAGCAGGCAAAGCTCACTGAAGCTTTCTTT
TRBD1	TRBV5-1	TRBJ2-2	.	CASSPDRGTNTGELFF	TGCGCCAGCAGCCCGGACAGGGGGACGAACACCGGGGAGCTGTTTTTT
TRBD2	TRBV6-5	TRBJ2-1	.	CASSYSPTSGRGGEQFF	TGTGCCAGCAGTTACTCCCCGACTAGCGGGAGAGGGGGTGAGCAGTTCTTC
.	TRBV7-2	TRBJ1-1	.	CASSLASTEAFF	TGTGCCAGCAGCTTAGCGAGCACTGAAGCTTTCTTT
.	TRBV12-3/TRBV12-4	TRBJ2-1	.	CASRAGRYNNEQFF	TGTGCCAGCAGGGCGGGCCGATACAACAATGAGCAGTTCTTC
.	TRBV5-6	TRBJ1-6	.	CASRKWGVGSPLHF	TGTGCCAGCAGGAAGTGGGGTGTAGGTTCACCCCTCCACTTT
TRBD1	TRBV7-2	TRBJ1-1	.	CASSPRTGSLEAFF	TGTGCCAGCAGCCCCCGGACAGGGAGTCTTGAAGCTTTCTTT
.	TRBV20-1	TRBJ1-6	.	CSARDRGGVNSPLHF	TGCAGTGCTAGAGATCGAGGGGGAGTGAATTCACCCCTCCACTTT
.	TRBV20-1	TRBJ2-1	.	CSARRLVRYNEQFF	TGCAGTGCTAGACGACTAGTCAGGTACAATGAGCAGTTCTTC
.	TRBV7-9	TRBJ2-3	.	CASSLALVPDTQYF	TGTGCCAGCAGCTTGGCCCTCGTCCCAGATACGCAGTATTTT
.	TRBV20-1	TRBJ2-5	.	CSARTRETQETQYF	TGCAGTGCCCGCACCCGGGAGACACAAGAGACCCAGTACTTC
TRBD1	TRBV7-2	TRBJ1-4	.	CASSLGTVLNEKLFF	TGTGCCAGCAGCCTAGGGACAGTACTTAATGAAAAACTGTTTTTT
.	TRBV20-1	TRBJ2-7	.	CSVGRAILDEQYF	TGCAGTGTAGGACGGGCGATTTTGGACGAGCAGTACTTC
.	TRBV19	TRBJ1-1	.	CASEVGQTNTEAFF	TGTGCCAGTGAAGTGGGCCAGACCAACACTGAAGCTTTCTTT
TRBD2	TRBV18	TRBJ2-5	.	CASSPRSGGAGETQYF	TGTGCCAGCTCACCAAGGAGCGGGGGGGCCGGGGAGACCCAGTACTTC
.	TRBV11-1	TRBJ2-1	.	CASSLRGGVGADEQFF	TGTGCCAGCAGCTTACGTGGCGGGGTGGGTGCGGATGAGCAGTTCTTC
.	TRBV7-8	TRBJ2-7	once	CASSSGHVSYEQYF	TGTGCCAGCAGCTCCGGACACGTGTCCTACGAGCAGTACTTC
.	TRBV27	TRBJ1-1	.	CASSLWAGGEAFF	TGTGCCAGCAGTTTATGGGCCGGGGGGGAAGCTTTCTTT
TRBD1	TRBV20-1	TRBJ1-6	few	CSARGLGRGYNSPLHF	TGCAGTGCTAGAGGGCTGGGCAGGGGGTACAATTCACCCCTCCACTTT
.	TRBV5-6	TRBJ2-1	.	CASSQWAYNEQFF	TGTGCCAGCAGCCAGTGGGCCTACAATGAGCAGTTCTTC
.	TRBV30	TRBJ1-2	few	CAWSVAGATNYGYTF	TGTGCCTGGAGTGTTGCGGGGGCGACTAACTATGGCTACACCTTC
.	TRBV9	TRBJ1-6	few	CASSVDVEFSYNSPLHF	TGTGCCAGCAGCGTAGATGTGGAGTTCTCCTATAATTCACCCCTCCACTTT
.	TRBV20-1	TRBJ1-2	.	CSARVGGHGYTF	TGCAGTGCTAGAGTTGGGGGGCATGGCTACACCTTC
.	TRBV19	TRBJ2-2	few	CASSIAGGELFF	TGTGCCAGTAGTATAGCTGGCGGGGAGCTGTTTTTT
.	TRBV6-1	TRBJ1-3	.	CATSRGGSGNTIYF	TGTGCCACCTCAAGGGGGGGCTCTGGAAACACCATATATTTT
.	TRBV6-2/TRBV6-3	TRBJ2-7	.	CASNNYQRRMGSYEQYF	TGTGCCAGCAACAACTACCAGAGGAGGATGGGGTCCTACGAGCAGTACTTC
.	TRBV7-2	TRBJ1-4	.	CASSLRVTRENEKLFF	TGTGCCAGCAGCCTGCGGGTTACGCGGGAGAATGAAAAACTGTTTTTT
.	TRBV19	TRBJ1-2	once	CATLGYENYGYTF	TGTGCCACCCTAGGGTACGAGAACTATGGCTACACCTTC
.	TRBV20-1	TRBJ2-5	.	CSASQAVGGGSGETQYF	TGCAGTGCTAGTCAGGCCGTAGGGGGCGGGAGTGGAGAGACCCAGTACTTC
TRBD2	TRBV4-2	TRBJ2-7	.	CASSQDSGSGDEQYF	TGTGCCAGCAGCCAAGATAGCGGGAGCGGGGACGAGCAGTACTTC
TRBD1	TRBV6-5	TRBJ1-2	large	CASSYRTGGADGYTF	TGTGCCAGCAGTTATCGGACAGGGGGCGCCGATGGCTACACCTTC